The 14 T cell receptor beta chains listed next were all sequenced from one sample in a study of shared clonotypes between healthy human individuals. The method was immunoSEQ multiplex PCR; TCRdb's version includes in-frame clones alone and lacks a portion of them. The sample shows about 2.1 million clones, 93% of them seen only once. Selected positively for CCR7 and CD45RO-negative, naive CD8 cells excluded terminally differentiated effector memory CD45RA+ cells. Input material: naive CD8+ T cells from PBMCs. Receptors originate from a man between 18 and 29 years old in good health. Some clones in this sample may be carry-over from other donors' samples.

This chain links TRBV19 with TRBJ1-1; D is undetermined. There are 15 residues in the CDR3. V lost 5 bases to trimming and J lost 1 base, with 14 bases between them. Germline V gene lookup returns CDR1 LNHDA and CDR2 SQIVND (reference sequence). CDR3 in DNA: TGTGCCAGTAGTTTCCGGACGACTGGGAACACTGAAGCTTTCTTT. This sequence encodes CASSFRTTGNTEAFF.

The chain is built from TRBV27 and TRBJ2-6; 7 bases are shared with TRBD2. The ends lost 5 bases at V and 1 base at J; junction bases unmatched: 5. The CDR3 sequence is 16 residues long. The germline gives CDR1 MNHEY, CDR2 SMNVEV (reference sequence). In DNA form, the CDR3 reads TGTGCCAGCAGTCTGGGGGGGTATTCTGGGGCCAACGTCCTGACTTTC. Amino acids: CASSLGGYSGANVLTF.

The chain combines TRBV27 with TRBJ2-7, with a weak D call TRBD2 (6 bases). This CDR3 has 14 residues. V was pared by 3 bases and J by 1 base, with 10 bases between. The V gene's germline CDR1 is MNHEY and CDR2 SMNVEV (reference sequence). CDR3 amino acids: CASSFGGKSYEQYF. Written as DNA, the CDR3 is TGTGCCAGCAGTTTCGGGGGAAAATCCTACGAGCAGTACTTC.

V usage is TRBV7-9 and J usage is TRBJ2-7; TRBD1 matches at 7 bases. This CDR3 contains 15 residues. Germline V lookup: CDR1 SEHNR, CDR2 FQNEAQ (reference sequence). J gave up 3 bases and V 6 bases, and 11 bases lay outside the gene matches. The CDR3 DNA reads TGTGCCAGCAGTTCAAGGGACAGACTTCACTACGAGCAGTACTTC. Translated, it gives CASSSRDRLHYEQYF.

The V gene is TRBV10-2, the J gene TRBJ1-1; D ambiguous. This CDR3 is built from 15 residues. V was cut by 0 bases and J by 2 bases, with 10 bases left in between. CDR1 WSHSY and CDR2 SAAADI come from the germline V gene. The CDR3 DNA reads TGCGCCAGCAGTGAGTCGAGAGATAGCAACACTGAAGCTTTCTTT. It encodes CASSESRDSNTEAFF.

The sample holds one count of this clone. Here the CDR3 DNA reads TGTGCCAGCAGTTTCCCAGGGGATGCCTACGAGCAGTACTTC. As protein: CASSFPGDAYEQYF. The chain combines TRBV28 with TRBJ2-7; possible D gene TRBD1, 6 bases. Trimming removed 3 bases at V and 2 bases at J, with 11 bases between. Germline-derived CDR1 and CDR2 are MDHEN and SYDVKM. The CDR3 contains 14 residues.

The rearrangement links TRBV30 to TRBJ1-1; D is unclear. The germline CDR1 and CDR2 sequences are GTSNPN and SVGIG (reference sequence). The germline V and J ends were trimmed by 3 bases and 4 bases, with 6 bases remaining between them. The CDR3 has 11 residues. The CDR3 here is CAWRWGTEAFF. The CDR3 bases are TGTGCCTGGAGATGGGGCACTGAAGCTTTCTTT.

The chain recombines TRBV9 with TRBJ1-5, with D unclear. V was trimmed by 0 bases and J by 3 bases, leaving 10 bases between them. Germline-derived CDR1 and CDR2 are SGDLS and YYNGEE. The CDR3 is made up of 15 amino acids. Here the CDR3 DNA reads TGTGCCAGCAGCGTAGAGGGAGAGCCCAATCAGCCCCAGCATTTT. Residues: CASSVEGEPNQPQHF. Supplemented by reference TRBV9 and TRBJ1-5, the full variable domain reads DSGVTQTPKHLITATGQRVTLRCSPRSGDLSVYWYQQSLDQGLQFLIQYYNGEERAKGNILERFSAQQFPDLHSELNLSSLELGDSALYFCASSVEGEPNQPQHFGDGTRLSIL.

This chain uses TRBV4-3 with TRBJ2-2, with a possible D match to TRBD1 (6 bases). There are 18 residues in the CDR3. Trimming removed 0 bases from V and 4 bases from J, with 18 bases in between. CDR1 is LGHNA, CDR2 YSLEER, per germline. The CDR3 loop is CASSQEHARQGTTGELFF. DNA of the CDR3: TGCGCCAGCAGCCAAGAGCATGCGCGGCAGGGGACCACCGGGGAGCTGTTTTTT.

This clone was recorded only once. The rearrangement links TRBV7-6 to TRBJ2-7, with D perhaps TRBD2 (5 bases). Trimming removed 5 bases at V and 6 bases at J, with 20 bases between. The germline gives CDR1 SGHVS, CDR2 FNYEAQ. CDR3 length: 15 residues. Here the CDR3 DNA reads TGTGCCAGCAGCCAGCTGGACTCCCCCTCGAGCGAGCAGTACTTC. This codes for CASSQLDSPSSEQYF.

This chain joins TRBV7-8 and TRBJ2-1; 7 nucleotides match TRBD2. The J segment lost 2 bases and the V segment lost 5 bases, leaving 12 bases of the junction unmatched. This CDR3 is built from 17 residues. CDR1 and CDR2 (germline): SGHVS, FQNEAQ. The CDR3 DNA reads TGTGCCAGCAGCACCCCAGATGGAGCGGGGCCCTACAATGAGCAGTTCTTC. Amino acid sequence: CASSTPDGAGPYNEQFF. Together with reference TRBV7-8 and TRBJ2-1, the CDR3 gives the full variable domain: GAGVSQSPRYKVAKRGQDVALRCDPISGHVSLFWYQQALGQGPEFLTYFQNEAQLDKSGLPSDRFFAERPEGSVSTLKIQRTQQEDSAVYLCASSTPDGAGPYNEQFFGPGTRLTVL.

The chain carries TRBV5-4 and TRBJ1-2, with unresolved D. CDR1 SGHNT and CDR2 YYREEE come from the germline V gene (reference sequence). This CDR3 has 15 residues. V was pared by 0 bases and J by 5 bases, with 14 bases between. CDR3 DNA sequence: TGTGCCAGCAGCTTGGGCCGGGGTGTCGGGTATGGCTACACCTTC. Translated: CASSLGRGVGYGYTF.

The gene calls are TRBV21-1 and TRBJ2-7; the D segment call TRBD2 is taken from the table without a DNA check. TRBV21-1 represents a pseudogene. The CDR3 totals 15 residues. CDR3 amino acids: CASSNTGAGSYEQYF. The CDR3 bases are TGTGCCAGCAGCAACACGGGAGCGGGCTCCTACGAGCAGTACTTC.

The V gene is TRBV6-1, the J gene TRBJ1-1; 9 positions agree with TRBD1. The CDR3 covers 15 residues. V shed 6 bases and J 4 bases; nucleotides not matched to a gene: 9. Looked up from germline, CDR1 is MNHNS and CDR2 is SASEGT. In DNA, the CDR3 is TGTGCCAGCAGACGGACAGGGGCGTTCGGCACTGAAGCTTTCTTT. Residues: CASRRTGAFGTEAFF.